This TCR beta chain comes out of a study of blood T cell repertoires in COVID-19. The V gene's germline CDR1 is SEHNR and CDR2 FQNEAQ (reference sequence). CDR3 length: 15 residues. V was clipped by 2 bases and J by 2 bases, with 10 bases between them. This clone was seen just once. Sequencing was performed with immunoSEQ multiplex PCR; in TCRdb, only in-frame clones are kept and a portion is missing. The data hold some 450,000 clones, with about 91% observed a single time. Sequencing was done on a sample of peripheral blood. J is TRBJ2-1 and V is TRBV7-9; weak D call: TRBD1 (6 bases). This receptor was taken from a woman aged 45-65 years with COVID-19, enrolled during active disease. The CDR3 DNA follows: TGTGCCAGCAGCTTATCAGGGGACCCCTACAATGAGCAGTTCTTC. Translated, it gives CASSLSGDPYNEQFF.